This T cell receptor (beta chain) was sequenced for a study of CD8 T cells in ankylosing spondylitis. One entry per CDR3 protein results from TCRdb running MiXCR on the 5' RACE reads. The table shows around 220,000 distinct CDR3 sequences, with about 10% occurring only once. Germline V lookup: CDR1 SGHRS, CDR2 YFSETQ. V dropped 4 bases and J dropped 5 bases, with 13 bases sitting between them. The CDR3 is 15 residues long. This clonotype was recorded at least ten times. Sequenced input: blood, either unsorted or a sorted T cell fraction (not recorded which). The chain is built from TRBV5-1 and TRBJ1-6; the D is unclear. This TCR came from a male donor with ankylosing spondylitis or in good health (not recorded which). CDR3 loop: CASSEWEVDNSPLHF. DNA for the CDR3: TGCGCCAGCAGCGAGTGGGAGGTCGATAATTCACCCCTCCACTTT.